The 14 T cell receptor beta chains below come from one sample, sequenced in a study of tumor and adjacent non-tumor tissue in lung cancer. RNA was extracted from bulk tissue without any cell sorting. TCRbeta libraries were built with three rounds of nested PCR, modified from ARM-PCR. Each CDR3 protein is one row after TCRdb ran MiXCR on the multiplex PCR reads. In the table there are more than 70,000 distinct CDR3 sequences, roughly two thirds of which are singletons. Specimen: lung tumor tissue. These receptors were obtained from a man in his sixties or seventies with non-small cell lung cancer.

Here the CDR3 DNA reads TGCGCCAGCAGCTTCGCTATCGGGAACAAATACAATGAGCAGTTCTTC. It encodes CASSFAIGNKYNEQFF. The J gene is TRBJ2-1, the V gene TRBV5-1; TRBD2 is a possible D gene (5 bases). The CDR3 runs to 16 residues. Germline-derived CDR1 and CDR2 are SGHRS and YFSETQ. With 2 bases removed from V and 4 bases from J, the gap between germline ends came to 16 bases.

Details on this clonotype: A read error may be the cause here, since a much bigger clone is one base away. This chain connects TRBV28 to TRBJ2-4, with D possibly TRBD1 on 5 matching bases. Per germline, CDR1 MDHEN and CDR2 SYDVKM. The length of the CDR3 is 13 residues. In DNA form, the CDR3 reads TGTGCCAGCAGTTTCATTACAGGAAACATTCAGTGCTTC. Encoded protein: CASSFITGNIQCF. The variable domain in full, completed from reference TRBV28 and TRBJ2-4, reads DVKVTQSSRYLVKRTGEKVFLECVQDMDHENMFWYRQDPGLGLRLIYFSYDVKMKEKGDIPEGYSVSREKKERFSLILESASTNQTSMYLCASSFITGNIQCFGAGTRLSVL.

Details on this clonotype: Mismatch with germline at one junction end may stem from a read error. The chain recombines TRBV11-3 with TRBJ2-1; 7 nucleotides agree with TRBD2. CDR1 SGHNT and CDR2 YENEEA come from the germline V gene. The CDR3 is made up of 15 amino acids. The CDR3 reads CASSLDRGTNNEQLF. The CDR3 DNA is TGTGCCAGCAGCTTAGATCGGGGGACTAATAATGAGCAGTTATTC. Based on the CDR3 plus reference TRBV11-3 and TRBJ2-1, the full variable domain is EAGVVQSPRYKIIEKKQPVAFWCNPISGHNTLYWYLQNLGQGPELLIRYENEEAVDDSQLPKDRFSAERLKGVDSTLKIQPAELGDSAVYLCASSLDRGTNNEQLFGPGTRLTVL.

A remark on this clonotype: The junction departs from germline at one end; a sequencing error may be responsible. V is TRBV25-1 and J is TRBJ2-2; a possible D gene is TRBD2 (6 bases). The CDR3 has 16 residues. Germline V gene sequence: CDR1 MGHDK, CDR2 SYGVNS. CDR3 DNA sequence: TGTGCCAGCAGTAGGAGGGCCGGGGCGAACACCGGGGGGCTGTTTTTT. Translating it yields CASSRRAGANTGGLFF.

About this clonotype itself: The junction departs from germline at one end; a sequencing error may be responsible. This chain uses TRBV11-2 with TRBJ2-1, with D possibly matching TRBD1 (5 bases). The germline CDR1 and CDR2 sequences are SGHAT and FQNNGV. CDR3 length equals 16 residues. The CDR3 DNA sequence: TGTGCCAGCAGCTTAAGGAGTCGGCCGAATAGGGGTGAGCAGCTCTTC. Amino acids: CASSLRSRPNRGEQLF.

Concerning this clonotype itself: One base away lies a much larger clone, so this may be a sequencing read error. The CDR3 sequence: CAIETGGSADTQYF. The CDR3 nucleotides read TGTGCCATCGAGACGGGAGGGAGTGCAGATACGCAGTATTTT. The chain carries TRBV10-3 and TRBJ2-3, with 8 bases that match TRBD2. The length of the CDR3 is 14 residues. The V gene's germline CDR1 is ENHRY and CDR2 SYGVKD. The junction had 8 bases not matched to a gene; V was cut back by 8 bases and J by 4 bases.

The table lists this clonotype with a count of one. V gene TRBV11-2 combines with J gene TRBJ2-1; 12 nucleotides match TRBD2. The CDR3 has 12 amino acids. Germline CDR1 is SGHAT and CDR2 is FQNNGV. The CDR3 coding sequence is TGTGTCAGTACTAGCGGGGGGCTACCTGGGTTCTTC. Translating gives CVSTSGGLPGFF.

This clonotype was observed a handful of times. This chain links TRBV7-3 with TRBJ2-1, with D unresolved. CDR1 and CDR2 from the germline V gene are SGHTA and FQGTGA. The CDR3 totals 15 residues. V was shortened by 1 base and J by 6 bases, with 13 bases between the two germline ends. The CDR3 here is CASSLSQAGPNEQFF. The CDR3 DNA reads as TGTGCCAGCAGCTTAAGCCAGGCTGGGCCCAATGAGCAGTTCTTC.

This clonotype was picked up many times. The gene calls are TRBV29-1 and TRBJ1-1; 7 nucleotides agree with TRBD1. Trimming took 6 bases from V and 6 from J; bases not matched to a gene: 7. Germline loops: CDR1 SQVTM, CDR2 ANQGSEA. The length of the CDR3 is 12 residues. The CDR3 sequence is CSVVRQGAEAFF. CDR3 sequence (DNA): TGCAGCGTGGTCCGACAGGGAGCTGAAGCTTTCTTT.

About this clonotype: One end of the junction is discordant with germline, which a read error may explain. V and J are TRBV28 and TRBJ2-7; D may match TRBD1 or TRBD2 (5 bases each). The length of the CDR3 is 15 residues. Germline CDR1 and CDR2: MDHEN and SYDVKM. CDR3 sequence: CASNTGRTSSYEQYF. As DNA, the CDR3 is TGTGCCAGCAATACGGGACGGACGAGCTCCTACGAGCAATACTTC.

On this clonotype: A read error may account for a junction end that differs from germline. The chain joins TRBV5-1 to TRBJ2-3; the match to TRBD1 covers 9 bases. The V gene's germline CDR1 is SGHRS and CDR2 YFSETQ. The CDR3 has 15 residues. The CDR3 sequence is CASSLARTGADMQYF. Here the CDR3 DNA reads TGCGCCAGTAGCTTGGCCCGGACAGGGGCAGATATGCAGTATTTT.

On this clonotype itself: This could be a read error, since a much larger clone is one nucleotide away. V is TRBV5-4 and J is TRBJ2-3; the match to TRBD2 covers 13 bases. Looked up from germline, CDR1 is SGHNT and CDR2 is YYREEE (reference sequence). This CDR3 has 16 amino acids. CDR3 coding DNA: TGTGCCACCAGCAGGGGACTAGCGGGGTTCACAGATACGCAGTATTTT. This codes for CATSRGLAGFTDTQYF.

This chain joins TRBV11-1 and TRBJ2-5; D is possibly TRBD1 (6 bases). This CDR3 is built from 15 residues. Germline V gene sequence: CDR1 SGHAT, CDR2 FQDESV (reference sequence). The CDR3 DNA reads as TGTGTCGGCAGCTTGGCCGGGACACCCGAGGAGTCCCAGTACTTC. Translation gives CVGSLAGTPEESQYF.

The rearrangement joins TRBV20-1 to TRBJ2-3; 7 bases are shared with TRBD2. Germline CDR1 reads DFQATT; CDR2 reads SNEGSKA (reference sequence). V was clipped by 4 bases and J by 3 bases; unmatched bases: 10. The CDR3 consists of 15 residues. The CDR3 spells CSAKRGGGLTDTQYF. DNA for the CDR3: TGCAGTGCTAAAAGAGGCGGGGGACTAACAGATACGCAGTATTTT.